The clone carrying this TCR beta chain has a count of ten or more. The CDR3 loop spans 15 amino acids. Germline CDR1 reads SGHTA; CDR2 reads FQGTGA. V was trimmed by 5 bases and J by 0 bases, leaving 12 bases between them. These data belong to a study of T cells in Graves' hyperthyroidism and ophthalmopathy. Amplification targeted TCR beta CDR3 regions from RNA transcripts. During a first-round RT-PCR of the TCR CDR3, the HTBI primer set was used. TCRdb called the multiplex PCR reads again in MiXCR, with one record for every CDR3 protein. This sample has 340,000 or so distinct CDR3 sequences; around 20% occur once, and the top ten carry around 48%.

The V and J genes are TRBV7-3 and TRBJ2-3, with TRBD2 as a possible D gene (5 bases). The sequenced sample consisted of blood. The sequence derives from a woman aged 45-60 years with Graves' hyperthyroidism. The DNA for the CDR3 is TGTGCCAGCAGCCAGACGGGGTCTAGCACAGATACGCAGTATTTT. Its translation is CASSQTGSSTDTQYF. Supplemented by reference TRBV7-3 and TRBJ2-3, the full variable domain reads GAGVSQTPSNKVTEKGKYVELRCDPISGHTALYWYRQSLGQGPEFLIYFQGTGAADDSGLPNDRFFAVRPEGSVSTLKIQRTERGDSAVYLCASSQTGSSTDTQYFGPGTRLTVL.